A single sample is the source of the 9 T cell receptor beta chains below, sequenced in a study of T cells after yellow fever vaccination. Using its own MiXCR run on the 5' RACE reads, TCRdb lists one record per CDR3 protein. The sample yields approximately 610,000 distinct CDR3 sequences, roughly 17% seen once. Specimen: PBMCs, collected roughly 5 days after the first yellow fever vaccination. All receptors come from a man between 18 and 29 years old who received the YFV17D yellow fever vaccine.

This clonotype has more than one count but fewer than ten. This chain connects TRBV5-1 to TRBJ2-5; TRBD2 matches at 13 bases. CDR1 is SGHRS, CDR2 YFSETQ, per germline. J was trimmed by 1 base and V by 0 bases; bases with no gene match: 3. The CDR3 sequence is 17 residues long. CDR3 DNA sequence: TGCGCCAGCAGCTTGGAGGGACTAGCGGGAAGCCAAGAGACCCAGTACTTC. Translated: CASSLEGLAGSQETQYF.

This clonotype has just a few counts. V is TRBV19 and J is TRBJ2-1, with a weak D call TRBD1 (5 bases). Per germline, CDR1 LNHDA and CDR2 SQIVND (reference sequence). The CDR3 consists of 15 residues. V was trimmed by 7 bases and J by 4 bases, leaving 17 bases between them. The CDR3 reads CASTGQGSKYNEQFF. CDR3 coding DNA: TGTGCCAGTACCGGGCAGGGATCCAAATACAATGAGCAGTTCTTC.

This clonotype has just a few counts. The chain employs TRBV7-2 and TRBJ2-3; possibly TRBD1 for D (7 bases). Per the germline V gene, CDR1 is SGHTA and CDR2 is FQGNSA. The CDR3 covers 14 residues. V was clipped by 6 bases and J by 4 bases, with 14 bases between them. The CDR3 region has the DNA TGTGCCAGCAGGACAGGAGGGGGCGCAGATACGCAGTATTTT. Its translation: CASRTGGGADTQYF. Combining the CDR3 with reference TRBV7-2 and TRBJ2-3 gives the whole variable domain GAGVSQSPSNKVTEKGKDVELRCDPISGHTALYWYRQSLGQGLEFLIYFQGNSAPDKSGLPSDRFSAERTGGSVSTLTIQRTQQEDSAVYLCASRTGGGADTQYFGPGTRLTVL.

The CDR3 bases are TGTGCCAGCAGCTCCGGGACAGGCCATGAAAAACTGTTTTTT. Translated: CASSSGTGHEKLFF. J is TRBJ1-4 and V is TRBV28; the match to TRBD1 covers 8 bases. V lost 6 bases and J lost 6; bases outside the gene matches: 6. Per the germline V gene, CDR1 is MDHEN and CDR2 is SYDVKM. This CDR3 has 14 amino acids.

Only a few counts were recorded for this clonotype. The rearrangement joins TRBV24-1 to TRBJ2-5, with TRBD2 matching 9 bases. Germline V gene sequence: CDR1 KGHDR, CDR2 SFDVKD. The CDR3 spans 14 residues. V gave up 7 bases and J gave up 3 bases; unmatched junction bases: 5. The CDR3 sequence: CATRGGGAEETQYF. CDR3 DNA: TGTGCCACCAGGGGCGGGGGGGCGGAAGAGACCCAGTACTTC.

The chain combines TRBV5-1 with TRBJ2-2; TRBD2 matches 7 bases. The germline CDR1 and CDR2 sequences are SGHRS and YFSETQ. The CDR3 has 15 residues. With V trimmed by 4 bases and J by 0 bases, 3 bases remained unmatched. The CDR3 DNA sequence: TGCGCCAGCAGCCCCGGGGGGTCGAACACCGGGGAGCTGTTTTTT. Residues: CASSPGGSNTGELFF. The full variable domain, in which reference TRBV5-1 and TRBJ2-2 provide the parts outside the CDR3, is KAGVTQTPRYLIKTRGQQVTLSCSPISGHRSVSWYQQTPGQGLQFLFEYFSETQRNKGNFPGRFSGRQFSNSRSEMNVSTLELGDSALYLCASSPGGSNTGELFFGEGSRLTVL.

The rearrangement joins TRBV5-4 to TRBJ1-1, with no clear D. The CDR3 is made up of 13 amino acids. Trimming removed 4 bases at V and 5 bases at J, with 12 bases between. Germline V gene data show CDR1 as SGHNT and CDR2 as YYREEE (reference sequence). The CDR3 is CASSPLGETEAFF. The CDR3 bases are TGTGCCAGCAGCCCCCTTGGGGAAACTGAAGCTTTCTTT. The full variable domain, completed using reference TRBV5-4 and TRBJ1-1, is ETGVTQSPTHLIKTRGQQVTLRCSSQSGHNTVSWYQQALGQGPQFIFQYYREEENGRGNFPPRFSGLQFPNYSSELNVNALELDDSALYLCASSPLGETEAFFGQGTRLTVV.

The chain uses TRBV12-3 or TRBV12-4 and TRBJ1-2; D perhaps matches TRBD1 (5 bases). Trimming shortened V by 4 bases and J by 4 bases, and 13 bases separated the two germline ends. This CDR3 has 14 amino acids. CDR3 nucleotides: TGTGCCAGCAGTTCGGGAGGGGCGGTCTATGGCTACACCTTC. It encodes CASSSGGAVYGYTF.

This clonotype was observed at least ten times. The gene calls are TRBV4-3 and TRBJ2-1; 7 bases align to TRBD1. Germline CDR1 reads LGHNA; CDR2 reads YSLEER. V lost 3 bases to trimming and J lost 6 bases; unmatched junction nucleotides: 8. This CDR3 is 15 amino acids long. The CDR3 region has the DNA TGCGCCAGCAGCCATAGACAGGGCGGAGGCAATGAGCAGTTCTTC. It yields the protein CASSHRQGGGNEQFF.